This TCR beta chain derives from a study of T cell responses to AZD1222 COVID-19 vaccine. The sample holds a few counts of this clone. Its antigen is unidentified. The table came from immunoSEQ multiplex PCR; TCRdb's copy has only in-frame clones and leaves some out. Here the sample spans 60,000 to 65,000 clones, roughly three quarters being singletons. Study outcomes and limitations: The donor cohort was predominantly white British with a female majority, and clonal diversity may have been underestimated. Repertoire collection took place solely once the T cell response had peaked.

The CDR3 covers 13 residues. Germline assignment: CDR1 SGDLS and CDR2 YYNGEE. The V end was cut by 0 bases, the J end by 10 bases, with 13 bases between. This chain connects TRBV9 to TRBJ1-1; weak D call: TRBD1 (5 bases). The sequencing used peripheral blood, collected on day 0 of AZD1222 vaccination. The receptor's source is an adult in good health. The CDR3 nucleotides read TGTGCCAGCAGCGTAGCTCCGTCGGGGGGAGCTTTCTTT. It encodes CASSVAPSGGAFF.